A single T cell receptor beta chain is shown here with its context. The antigen remains undetermined. This sample is part of a study of CD4 T cells in relation to SARS-CoV-2 and coronaviruses. The wider study: TCR beta CDR3s were sequenced after roughly eleven-day antigen culture of PBMCs. The study, taken as a whole, reports: Samples before the pandemic and after infection were not matched within any donor. No crossreactivity against non-spike viral proteins was tested here.

TCRdb keeps only in-frame clones here, not all; method: immunoSEQ multiplex PCR. The sample lists around 20,000 clones, about 70% occurring once. CDR1 MNHEY and CDR2 SVGEGT come from the germline V gene. V was cut by 5 bases and J by 5 bases, with 12 bases left in between. The CDR3 is made up of 13 amino acids. CD4+ T cells from unexposed donors were obtained before the COVID-19 pandemic (2011-2018). After nine to ten days of culture, CD4+ T cells were isolated. Testing used SARS-CoV-2 S/N and four cold-coronavirus spikes on unexposed-donor CD4+ T cells, cells permitting. This receptor was obtained from a human donor in good health. The V gene is TRBV6-2 or TRBV6-3, the J gene TRBJ2-5; D unclear. Sequencing was performed on CD4+ T cells from PBMCs, cultured in vitro. The CDR3 DNA sequence: TGTGCCAGCAGTAAGCTCCTGAGGGAGACCCAGTACTTC. Translating it yields CASSKLLRETQYF.